This TCR beta chain was profiled in a study of blood T cell repertoires in COVID-19. In the study overall: The analysed material was cDNA or gDNA that came from T cells, B-cell-depleted T cells, or PBMCs.

Assay used: immunoSEQ multiplex PCR; TCRdb lists only in-frame clones, some missing. Among under 450,000 clones listed, over 75% were seen once. The CDR3 extends over 14 amino acids. Trimming pared 8 bases from V and 2 bases from J, leaving 13 bases between. The germline V gene encodes CDR1 SGHTA and CDR2 FQGNSA. This TCR came from a woman in her twenties or thirties who had recovered from COVID-19. The material sequenced was PBMCs or T cells enriched from blood (not recorded which). The chain employs TRBV7-2 and TRBJ1-3; D may be TRBD1 (5 bases). The CDR3 protein is CASRVQGAGNTIYF. CDR3 bases: TGTGCCAGCCGCGTCCAGGGTGCTGGAAACACCATATATTTT.